The clone carrying this TCR beta chain was seen a single time. Distinct nucleotide sequences in the sample also encode this CDR3. The CDR3 is 14 amino acids. Germline trimming cut 4 bases from V and 2 bases from J; bases unmatched to any gene: 3. Germline values: CDR1 MDHEN, CDR2 SYDVKM. The record originates from a study of blood T cell repertoires in COVID-19. Study background: Samples of COVID-19 (acute and convalescent) were obtained from the United States, Italy and Spain. T cells, B-cell-depleted T cells, or PBMCs provided the cDNA or gDNA that served as material.

Source study methods: By means of reference gene primer amplification, nucleated cell counts were estimated. Produced via immunoSEQ multiplex PCR; TCRdb's table is partial and in-frame only. V and J calls and clone size come straight from that table; D and trimming were deduced from the DNA. The sample records some 150,000 clones, around 89% being singletons. Sequenced input: peripheral blood. This sequence originates from a man in his sixties with active or convalescent COVID-19. This sequence joins TRBV28 and TRBJ2-5; 8 bases agree with TRBD1. The CDR3 nucleotides read TGTGCCAGCAGTTCTACAGGGGGGCAAGAGACCCAGTACTTC. Translating it yields CASSSTGGQETQYF.